This T cell receptor (beta chain) came from a study of blood T cell repertoires in COVID-19. Whole-study context: Nucleic acid was either cDNA or gDNA, and it came from T cells, B-cell-depleted T cells, or PBMCs.

Germline V gene sequence: CDR1 SGHTS, CDR2 YDEGEE. Trimming shortened V by 2 bases and J by 0 bases, and 18 bases separated the two germline ends. The CDR3 length is 19 residues. This clone was counted a single time. TCRdb's copy holds only in-frame clones and misses some; the assay was immunoSEQ multiplex PCR. The table shows more than 120,000 clones, with around 86% occurring only once. Sequenced material: peripheral blood. This TCR was sampled from a man between 45 and 60 years old who had recovered from COVID-19. The chain couples TRBV5-8 to TRBJ1-6, with D tentatively TRBD1 (5 bases). The DNA for the CDR3 is TGTGCCAGCAGCTTCACTGGAGGGTGGGGGAGCTCCTATAATTCACCCCTCCACTTT. It is translated as CASSFTGGWGSSYNSPLHF. Drawing the rest from reference TRBV5-8 and TRBJ1-6, the complete variable domain is EAGVTQSPTHLIKTRGQQATLRCSPISGHTSVYWYQQALGLGLQFLLWYDEGEERNRGNFPPRFSGRQFPNYSSELNVNALELEDSALYLCASSFTGGWGSSYNSPLHFGNGTRLTVT.